This T cell receptor beta chain was recovered during a study of blood T cell repertoires in COVID-19 (dated by TCRdb to about 2020). About the full investigation: For ImmuneRACE Cohort 3, a participant was defined as recovered based on two consecutive negative NP/OP PCR tests, clearance by a healthcare professional, or resolution of symptoms. The collaborator samples originated in the United States, Italy and Spain and spanned the acute and convalescent phases of COVID-19. The prospective study material was composed of cDNA or gDNA derived from T cells, B-cell-depleted T cells, or PBMCs. Deeply sampled blood TCRbeta repertoires from subjects exposed to, actively infected with, or recovered from COVID-19 were included in the dataset. The repertoires were released in a freely available public database intended as a resource for research on the immune response to SARS-CoV-2. The samples were drawn from two sources: the first 160 participants of the ongoing ImmuneRACE study, and 1,254 subjects contributed by 6 global collaborators. Nearly every sample came with metadata listing a de-identified subject ID, COVID-19 status, age in years and sex. Where available, HLA class I and class II types were obtained from metadata supplied by the sample provider rather than from assay-based typing.

TCRbeta CDR3 regions were amplified from genomic DNA by means of the immunoSEQ Assay, a bias-controlled multiplex PCR. Regarding the original processing steps: The number of nucleated cells in each sample was estimated by amplification of reference gene primers within the assay. To quantify the absolute abundance of each unique TCRbeta CDR3 rearrangement, sequence reads were collapsed and filtered. For each sample, productive Simpson clonality was calculated as the square root of Simpson's diversity index across productive rearrangements. In its TCRdb copy, this immuneACCESS table keeps in-frame sequences only and misses some clones. Where compared with another copy, unresolved V genes explain less than half of these, and the others have no known cause. For V, J and clone size, that table is used; D and trimming come from the DNA. This sample has hundreds of thousands of clones in its table, and 88% of those were observed once. Over 2% of the sample goes to the ten largest clones.

The germline V gene specifies KGHSH as CDR1 and LQKENI as CDR2. Deletion took 4 bases off V and 0 bases off J, with a span of 9 bases between the germline ends. The CDR3 runs 14 amino acids, cysteine and phenylalanine included. The kept DNA is CDR3 alone, 42 bases in frame from the first base. Concerning this clone itself: This receptor's antigen is unknown. Within one base of it there is no much larger clone, and no base qualities were kept.

What the research found in general, with its limitations: The amount of clinical and demographic metadata varied by source and participant and was provided uncurated.

Enrolling through a virtual design, the prospective study's participants ranged in age from roughly 18 to 89 years and lived across roughly 24 United States geographic areas. In the prospective study, cohorts were assigned on the basis of participant-reported clinical history obtained from a screening survey and a study questionnaire. Each participant in the prospective study had whole blood, serum and a nasopharyngeal or oropharyngeal swab collected by mobile phlebotomists. Participants in the prospective study had the option to provide additional blood draws and questionnaires over a roughly 2-month period. Prospective study blood samples were shipped either frozen or at room temperature before DNA extraction.

The chain links TRBV18 with TRBJ1-1; the D gene is unclear. The sequenced sample consisted of PBMCs or T cells enriched from blood (not recorded which). The sequence was obtained from a woman aged 55-69 years in a cohort exposed to, infected with or recovered from COVID-19 (not recorded which). CDR3 reads: CASSRQDLNTEAFF. The sequenced DNA: TGTGCCAGCTCACGACAAGATTTGAACACTGAAGCTTTCTTT.